This T cell receptor beta chain appears in the sequencing data of a study of T cells in Graves' hyperthyroidism and ophthalmopathy. Study-wide points: It was a median 6.5 months before onset that the model predicted ophthalmopathy.

Recently diagnosed hyperthyroidism of less than 2 months' duration affected patients aged 18 to 65. Reasons for excluding patients were uncontrolled infection, other autoimmune disease, pregnancy or lactation. Thyroid ultrasound, orbital computed tomography, clinical symptoms, and serum thyroxine and TRAb underpinned diagnoses. TCR beta CDR3 sequences were amplified from RNA transcripts. The primer set for the first-round RT-PCR of the TCR CDR3 was HTBI. Using its own MiXCR run on the multiplex PCR reads, TCRdb lists one record per CDR3 protein. There are about 540,000 distinct CDR3 sequences in the sample; roughly 46% occur only once, and about 8.3% lies in the top ten. About this clonotype itself: The antigen remains unidentified.

CDR1 and CDR2 (germline): DFQATT, SNEGSKA (reference sequence). V was shortened by 6 bases and J by 7 bases, with 16 bases between the two germline ends. The CDR3 length is 12 residues. The material sequenced was peripheral blood or thyroid tissue (not recorded which). The receptor was derived from a woman aged 18 to 35 with Graves' hyperthyroidism. This rearrangement joins TRBV20-1 to TRBJ2-7; weak D call: TRBD1 (6 bases). The CDR3, as DNA: TGCAGTGCCGAGGTGACAGGAGATGAGCAGTACTTC. Amino acids: CSAEVTGDEQYF.